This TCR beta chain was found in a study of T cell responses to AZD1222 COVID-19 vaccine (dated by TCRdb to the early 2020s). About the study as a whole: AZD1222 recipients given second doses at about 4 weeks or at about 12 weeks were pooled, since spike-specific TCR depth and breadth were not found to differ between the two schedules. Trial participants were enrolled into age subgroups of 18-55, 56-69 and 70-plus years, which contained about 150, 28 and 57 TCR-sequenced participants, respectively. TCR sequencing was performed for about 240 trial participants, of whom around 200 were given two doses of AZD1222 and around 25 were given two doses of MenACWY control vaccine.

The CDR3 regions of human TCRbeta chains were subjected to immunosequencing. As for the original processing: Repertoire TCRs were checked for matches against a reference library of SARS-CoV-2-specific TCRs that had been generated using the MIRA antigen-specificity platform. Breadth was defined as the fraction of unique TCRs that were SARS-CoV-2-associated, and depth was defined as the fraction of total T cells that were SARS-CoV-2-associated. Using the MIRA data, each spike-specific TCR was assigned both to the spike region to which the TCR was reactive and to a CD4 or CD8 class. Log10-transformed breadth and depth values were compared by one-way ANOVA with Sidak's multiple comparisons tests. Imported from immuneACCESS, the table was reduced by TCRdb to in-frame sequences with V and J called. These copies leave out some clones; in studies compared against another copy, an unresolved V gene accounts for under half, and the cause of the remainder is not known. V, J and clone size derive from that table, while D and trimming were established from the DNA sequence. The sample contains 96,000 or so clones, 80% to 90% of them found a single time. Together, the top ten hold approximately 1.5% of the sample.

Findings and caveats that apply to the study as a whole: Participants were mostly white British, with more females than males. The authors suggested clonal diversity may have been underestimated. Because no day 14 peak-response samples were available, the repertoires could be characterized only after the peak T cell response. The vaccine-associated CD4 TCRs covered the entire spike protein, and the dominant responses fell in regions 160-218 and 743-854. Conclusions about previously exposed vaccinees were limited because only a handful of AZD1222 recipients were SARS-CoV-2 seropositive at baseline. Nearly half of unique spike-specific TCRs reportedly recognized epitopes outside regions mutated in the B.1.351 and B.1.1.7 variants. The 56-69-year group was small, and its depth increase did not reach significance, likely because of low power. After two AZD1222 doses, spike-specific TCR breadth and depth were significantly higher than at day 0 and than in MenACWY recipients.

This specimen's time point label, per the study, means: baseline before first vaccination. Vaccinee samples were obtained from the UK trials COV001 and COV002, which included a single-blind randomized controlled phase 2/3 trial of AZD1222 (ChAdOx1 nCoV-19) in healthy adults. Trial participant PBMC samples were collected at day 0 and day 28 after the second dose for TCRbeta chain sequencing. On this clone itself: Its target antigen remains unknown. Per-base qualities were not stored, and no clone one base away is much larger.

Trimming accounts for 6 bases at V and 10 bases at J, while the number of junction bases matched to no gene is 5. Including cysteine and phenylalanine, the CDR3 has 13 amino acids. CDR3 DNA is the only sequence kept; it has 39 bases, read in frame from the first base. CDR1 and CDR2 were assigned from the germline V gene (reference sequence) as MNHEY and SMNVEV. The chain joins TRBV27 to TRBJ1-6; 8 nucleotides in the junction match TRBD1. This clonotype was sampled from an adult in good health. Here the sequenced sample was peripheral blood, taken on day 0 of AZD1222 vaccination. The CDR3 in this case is CASSAGGLSPLHF. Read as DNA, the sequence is TGTGCCAGCAGCGCAGGGGGCTTATCACCCCTCCACTTT.